The 6 T cell receptor beta chains reported below all come from one sample, sequenced in a study of blood T cell repertoires in COVID-19. TCRdb's table, derived via immunoSEQ multiplex PCR, lists solely in-frame clones and lacks some. Of 150,000 to 180,000 clones in the sample, 75% to 90% were seen once. Source material: peripheral blood. Every receptor here comes from a woman aged 40 to 50 with acute or convalescent COVID-19.

V usage is TRBV11-3 and J usage is TRBJ2-1, with 14 bases aligning to TRBD2. This CDR3 spans 15 amino acids. The J segment lost 7 bases and the V segment lost 6 bases, leaving 5 bases of the junction unmatched. Germline CDR1 and CDR2: SGHNT and YENEEA. This chain's CDR3 is CASRPGLAGENEQFF. CDR3 coding DNA: TGTGCCAGCAGACCGGGACTAGCGGGGGAGAATGAGCAGTTCTTC.

The chain couples TRBV19 to TRBJ2-3, with 7 bases fitting TRBD2. This CDR3 region has 15 residues. The germline V gene has CDR1 LNHDA and CDR2 SQIVND (reference sequence). V gave up 7 bases and J gave up 3 bases; unmatched junction bases: 10. CDR3 amino acids: CASTQTGLKTDTQYF. CDR3 sequence (DNA): TGTGCCAGTACTCAAACGGGACTAAAAACAGATACGCAGTATTTT. Supplemented by reference TRBV19 and TRBJ2-3, the full variable domain reads DGGITQSPKYLFRKEGQNVTLSCEQNLNHDAMYWYRQDPGQGLRLIYYSQIVNDFQKGDIAEGYSVSREKKESFPLTVTSAQKNPTAFYLCASTQTGLKTDTQYFGPGTRLTVL.

The rearrangement uses TRBV27 and TRBJ1-1; 7 positions match TRBD1. Trimming removed 2 bases from V and 1 base from J; junction bases left unmatched: 1. Germline values: CDR1 MNHEY, CDR2 SMNVEV (reference sequence). The CDR3 has 14 residues. The CDR3 region is CASSLRGPNTEAFF. In nucleotides, the CDR3 is TGTGCCAGCAGTTTAAGGGGGCCGAACACTGAAGCTTTCTTT.

The chain links TRBV7-8 to TRBJ2-7; 13 bases line up with TRBD2. This CDR3 comprises 16 residues. J gave up 12 bases and V 4 bases, and 15 bases lay outside the gene matches. Per the germline V gene, CDR1 is SGHVS and CDR2 is FQNEAQ. The CDR3 nucleotides are TGTGCCAGCAGCTCTGGTAGGGGAGGACTAGCGGGAGCCTGGTACTTC. Translating gives CASSSGRGGLAGAWYF.

This chain links TRBV7-9 with TRBJ2-2, with TRBD1 matching over 7 bases. The CDR3 is 17 amino acids. J lost 0 bases, V lost 5 bases, and 9 bases had no gene match. CDR1 is SEHNR and CDR2 is FQNEAQ in the germline V gene (reference sequence). In DNA, the CDR3 is TGTGCCAGCAGCCCGCCAGTGGGACAGCCGAACACCGGGGAGCTGTTTTTT. It codes for CASSPPVGQPNTGELFF.

This clone was counted only a few times. The chain is built from TRBV6-5 and TRBJ1-2; perhaps TRBD1 as D (5 bases). CDR1 and CDR2 (germline): MNHEY, SVGAGI. V was trimmed by 0 bases and J by 5 bases, leaving 10 bases between them. The CDR3 sequence is 14 residues long. The CDR3 spells CASSYSNRRYGYTF. CDR3 nucleotide sequence: TGTGCCAGCAGTTACTCCAACAGGCGGTATGGCTACACCTTC.